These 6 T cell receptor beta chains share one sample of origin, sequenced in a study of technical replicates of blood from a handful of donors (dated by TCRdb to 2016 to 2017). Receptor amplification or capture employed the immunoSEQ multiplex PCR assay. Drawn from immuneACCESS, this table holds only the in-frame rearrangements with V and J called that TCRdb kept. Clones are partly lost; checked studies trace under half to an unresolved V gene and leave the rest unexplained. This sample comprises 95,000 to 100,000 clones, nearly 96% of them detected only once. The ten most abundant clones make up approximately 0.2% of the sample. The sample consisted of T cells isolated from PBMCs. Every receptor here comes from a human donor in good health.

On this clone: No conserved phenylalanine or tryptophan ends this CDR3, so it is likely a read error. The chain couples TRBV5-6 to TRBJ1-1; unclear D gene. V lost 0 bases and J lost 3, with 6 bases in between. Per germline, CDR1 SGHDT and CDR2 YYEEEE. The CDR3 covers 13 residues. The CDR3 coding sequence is TGTGCCAGCAGCTTGGGTAGCGACACTGAAGCTTTCCTT. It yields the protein CASSLGSDTEAFL.

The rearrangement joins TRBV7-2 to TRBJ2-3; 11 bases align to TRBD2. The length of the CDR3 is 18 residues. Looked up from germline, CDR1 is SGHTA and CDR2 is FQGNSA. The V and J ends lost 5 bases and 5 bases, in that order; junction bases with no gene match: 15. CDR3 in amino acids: CASSHPPSGGRLGDTQYF. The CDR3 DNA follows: TGTGCCAGCAGCCATCCCCCTAGCGGGGGGCGCTTGGGAGATACGCAGTATTTT.

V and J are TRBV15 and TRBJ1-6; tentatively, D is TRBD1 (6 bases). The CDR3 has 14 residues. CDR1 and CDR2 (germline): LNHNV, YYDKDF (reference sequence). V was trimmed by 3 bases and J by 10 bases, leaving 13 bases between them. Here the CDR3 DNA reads TGTGCCACCAGCAGTGGACAGCCCCGCTCACCCCTCCACTTT. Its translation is CATSSGQPRSPLHF.

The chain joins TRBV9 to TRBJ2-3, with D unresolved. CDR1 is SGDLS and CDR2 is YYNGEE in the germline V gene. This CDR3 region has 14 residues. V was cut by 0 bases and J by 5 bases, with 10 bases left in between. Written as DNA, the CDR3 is TGTGCCAGCAGCGTAGGGGCAGGTCTAGATACGCAGTATTTT. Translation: CASSVGAGLDTQYF.

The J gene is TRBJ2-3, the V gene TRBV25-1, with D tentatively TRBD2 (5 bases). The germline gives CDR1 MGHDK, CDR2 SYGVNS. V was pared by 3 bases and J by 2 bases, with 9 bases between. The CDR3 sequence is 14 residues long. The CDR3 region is CASSDGGPTDTQYF. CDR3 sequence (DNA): TGTGCCAGCAGTGATGGAGGCCCCACAGATACGCAGTATTTT. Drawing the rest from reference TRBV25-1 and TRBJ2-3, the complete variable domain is EADIYQTPRYLVIGTGKKITLECSQTMGHDKMYWYQQDPGMELHLIHYSYGVNSTEKGDLSSESTVSRIRTEHFPLTLESARPSHTSQYLCASSDGGPTDTQYFGPGTRLTVL.

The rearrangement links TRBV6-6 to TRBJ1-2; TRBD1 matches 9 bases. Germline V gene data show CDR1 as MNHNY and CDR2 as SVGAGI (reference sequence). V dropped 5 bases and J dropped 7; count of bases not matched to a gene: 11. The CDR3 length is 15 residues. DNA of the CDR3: TGTGCCAGCAGTCCTACCCCACAGGGGGCCGTTGGCTACACCTTC. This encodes CASSPTPQGAVGYTF.